This T cell receptor beta chain was observed in a study of response to subunit inactivated influenza vaccine. Study-wide findings and caveats: Only a handful of new T cells, the authors suggested, are recruited with each seasonal influenza vaccination.

This clonotype has only a few counts. Its target is unknown. In TCRdb, the RT-PCR reads were re-called with MiXCR into one record per CDR3 protein. The profile shows fewer than 800,000 distinct CDR3 sequences, more than 15% of them singletons. The V segment lost 5 bases and the J segment 8 bases; nucleotides outside the gene matches: 2. CDR3 size: 12 residues. CDR1 MNHNS and CDR2 SASEGT come from the germline V gene. The chain has TRBV6-1 and TRBJ2-1, with 8 bases aligning to TRBD2. The sequence derives from a man aged 50-60 years who received an inactivated influenza vaccine. Material: PBMCs from blood, obtained 11 to 12 days after vaccination. The CDR3 region is CASSRREDEQFF. DNA for the CDR3: TGTGCCAGCAGTCGGCGGGAGGATGAGCAGTTCTTC.